A single sample is the source of the 25 T cell receptor beta chains below, sequenced in a study of ipilimumab plus nivolumab after autologous stem cell transplantation. The table came from immunoSEQ multiplex PCR; TCRdb's copy has only in-frame clones and leaves some out. The sample lists 13,000 to 15,000 clones, around 79% occurring once. This material consisted of PBMCs, taken in a trial of ipilimumab plus nivolumab as post-transplant consolidation. These receptors were obtained from a male donor with primary mediastinal lymphoma.

The chain carries TRBV20-1 and TRBJ1-2, with D hard to call. Germline CDR1 DFQATT, CDR2 SNEGSKA (reference sequence). V shed 3 bases and J shed 2 bases, with 4 bases lying between them. CDR3 length: 11 amino acids. This CDR3 reads CSASDNYGYTF. CDR3 nucleotides: TGCAGTGCTAGCGACAACTATGGCTACACCTTC.

This clone was counted between two and nine times. V and J are TRBV10-3 and TRBJ2-2; D unclear. The CDR3 is made up of 12 amino acids. Trimming removed 6 bases at V and 0 bases at J, with 2 bases between. CDR1 is ENHRY, CDR2 SYGVKD, per germline. The CDR3 coding sequence is TGTGCCATCAGCTCGAACACCGGGGAGCTGTTTTTT. Residues: CAISSNTGELFF.

The gene calls are TRBV19 and TRBJ2-4; D remains unclear. From germline, CDR1 is LNHDA and CDR2 SQIVND (reference sequence). The CDR3 is made up of 15 amino acids. The V end lost 4 bases, the J end lost 0 bases, and 10 bases lay between the germline ends. CDR3: CASSKAEIAKNIQYF. The CDR3 DNA is TGTGCCAGTAGTAAGGCAGAAATAGCCAAAAACATTCAGTACTTC.

This chain connects TRBV29-1 to TRBJ2-7; 8 positions match TRBD1. V was clipped by 1 base and J by 3 bases; unmatched bases: 11. CDR3 length equals 16 residues. The V gene's germline CDR1 is SQVTM and CDR2 ANQGSEA. The CDR3, as DNA: TGCAGCGTTGAAGGAGAGAGGACAGGGAAGGTCTACGAGCAGTACTTC. Protein product: CSVEGERTGKVYEQYF.

V gene TRBV5-1 combines with J gene TRBJ2-5; no reliable D call. Germline V gene lookup returns CDR1 SGHRS and CDR2 YFSETQ. V was cut by 2 bases and J by 4 bases, with 9 bases left in between. CDR3 length equals 13 residues. Here the CDR3 reads CASSLDIPETQYF. As DNA, the CDR3 is TGCGCCAGCAGCTTAGATATTCCAGAGACCCAGTACTTC.

The chain links TRBV29-1 to TRBJ2-1; 8 positions match TRBD2. V gave up 6 bases and J gave up 5 bases; unmatched junction bases: 9. CDR1 SQVTM and CDR2 ANQGSEA come from the germline V gene. The CDR3 length is 14 residues. In DNA form, the CDR3 reads TGCAGCGTGAGAACGGGGGGGGGTCACAATGAGCAGTTCTTC. Its protein product is CSVRTGGGHNEQFF.

The chain carries TRBV7-2 and TRBJ2-5; no firm D call. This CDR3 has 15 amino acids. The V gene's germline CDR1 is SGHTA and CDR2 FQGNSA. V gave up 8 bases and J gave up 2 bases, with 18 bases separating them. CDR3 sequence: CASGENGYEQETQYF. In nucleotides, the CDR3 is TGTGCCAGCGGAGAAAACGGGTACGAACAAGAGACCCAGTACTTC.

The chain has TRBV5-1 and TRBJ1-4; D gene unclear. The CDR3 is 13 amino acids. Trimming pared 4 bases from V and 7 bases from J, leaving 11 bases between. Germline V gene lookup returns CDR1 SGHRS and CDR2 YFSETQ. The CDR3 DNA reads as TGCGCCAGCAGCCCGACGGTTAGTGAAAAACTGTTTTTT. Protein sequence: CASSPTVSEKLFF.

The chain recombines TRBV4-2 with TRBJ2-5; 8 nucleotides match TRBD1. The germline CDR1 and CDR2 sequences are LGHNA and YNFKEQ. The CDR3 has 15 amino acids. V dropped 4 bases and J dropped 4; count of bases not matched to a gene: 8. The CDR3 region has the DNA TGTGCCAGCAGCCTAAAGACAGGGGTTGCAGAGACCCAGTACTTC. Translated: CASSLKTGVAETQYF.

The chain employs TRBV10-3 and TRBJ2-5; 9 bases map to TRBD2. Germline V gene data show CDR1 as ENHRY and CDR2 as SYGVKD. The CDR3 length is 14 residues. With V trimmed by 8 bases and J by 3 bases, 7 bases remained unmatched. Here the CDR3 DNA reads TGTGCCATCGGTGGCGCTAGCGGGAAAGAGACCCAGTACTTC. Its protein is CAIGGASGKETQYF.

This clone was counted a few times. Distinct nucleotide sequences in the sample also encode this CDR3. This chain links TRBV7-9 with TRBJ2-1, with 9 bases matching TRBD1. Unmatched junction bases numbered 2, after V lost 4 bases and J lost 7 bases. The CDR3 extends over 13 amino acids. CDR1 is SEHNR and CDR2 is FQNEAQ in the germline V gene (reference sequence). The chain's CDR3 is CASSYGTGNEQFF. CDR3 DNA: TGTGCCAGCAGCTACGGGACAGGGAATGAGCAGTTCTTC.

The gene calls are TRBV18 and TRBJ1-2, with 8 bases fitting TRBD1. J was trimmed by 6 bases and V by 3 bases; bases with no gene match: 9. CDR3 length equals 15 residues. In germline, CDR1 is KGHSH, CDR2 LQKENI. CDR3 nucleotide sequence: TGTGCCAGCTCACCGCGACAGGGGCGATTGGATGGCTACACCTTC. This sequence encodes CASSPRQGRLDGYTF.

The chain has TRBV28 and TRBJ1-3, with unresolved D. Between the trimmed V and J ends, which lost 2 bases and 0 bases, there was a span of 11 bases. This CDR3 is built from 16 residues. Germline values: CDR1 MDHEN, CDR2 SYDVKM. For the CDR3, the DNA is TGTGCCAGCAGTTTAGAGGGTACTCTCTCTGGAAACACCATATATTTT. Translation gives CASSLEGTLSGNTIYF.

The chain combines TRBV29-1 with TRBJ2-2; 9 bases map to TRBD2. The CDR3 runs to 17 residues. Losses at the gene ends were 4 bases for V and 5 bases for J; bases not matched to a gene: 14. Germline CDR1 reads SQVTM; CDR2 reads ANQGSEA. CDR3 amino acids: CSVAHIAGGPGTGELFF. In DNA form, the CDR3 reads TGCAGCGTTGCCCATATCGCGGGGGGGCCAGGGACCGGGGAGCTGTTTTTT.

The chain carries TRBV9 and TRBJ1-3; the D is unclear. The V gene's germline CDR1 is SGDLS and CDR2 YYNGEE. This CDR3 region has 15 residues. V was pared by 0 bases and J by 4 bases, with 11 bases between. CDR3 protein: CASSVEGNPGNTIYF. The CDR3 region has the DNA TGTGCCAGCAGCGTAGAGGGTAACCCCGGAAACACCATATATTTT.

The V and J genes are TRBV5-1 and TRBJ2-6; D is unresolved. The CDR3 is made up of 18 amino acids. Germline V CDR1 and CDR2: SGHRS, YFSETQ. V was cut by 6 bases and J by 0 bases, with 19 bases left in between. CDR3 bases: TGCGCCAGCACCAATGGGATGTCAGCCTCCTCTGGGGCCAACGTCCTGACTTTC. This translates into CASTNGMSASSGANVLTF.

J is TRBJ1-5 and V is TRBV28; no reliable D call. The germline CDR1 and CDR2 sequences are MDHEN and SYDVKM. This CDR3 is built from 16 residues. Deletions cut 6 bases from V and 4 bases from J, with 19 bases between. Here the CDR3 DNA reads TGTGCCAGCAGGATAAGGTCTGCAGGTCCTAATCAGCCCCAGCATTTT. Its protein product is CASRIRSAGPNQPQHF.

A few counts support this clone. The CDR3 is CASSLRGLAGEGDTQYF. CDR3 sequence (DNA): TGTGCCAGCAGCTTAAGAGGACTAGCGGGAGAAGGAGATACGCAGTATTTT. The chain recombines TRBV7-3 with TRBJ2-3; 13 bases are a match to TRBD2. This CDR3 has 17 residues. Germline trimming cut 1 base from V and 5 bases from J; bases unmatched to any gene: 6. The germline CDR1 and CDR2 sequences are SGHTA and FQGTGA.

The genes are TRBV5-5 and TRBJ1-2, with 7 bases that match TRBD1. The CDR3 has 16 amino acids. Germline CDR1 is SGHKS and CDR2 is YYEKEE (reference sequence). Trimming cost V 0 bases and J 0 bases; bases outside gene matches: 5. The CDR3 DNA sequence: TGTGCCAGCAGCTTGGCAGGGGGGATAGCTAACTATGGCTACACCTTC. It translates to CASSLAGGIANYGYTF.

This clone was found a few times. The chain uses TRBV5-1 and TRBJ1-1; maybe TRBD1 (6 bases). Germline V lookup: CDR1 SGHRS, CDR2 YFSETQ. Trimming took 2 bases from V and 4 from J, leaving 9 bases between them. The CDR3 loop spans 13 amino acids. The chain's CDR3 is CASSLQGSTEAFF. For the CDR3, the DNA is TGCGCCAGCAGCTTACAGGGAAGCACTGAAGCTTTCTTT.

This chain joins TRBV5-1 and TRBJ2-1; TRBD2 matches at 8 bases. V shed 4 bases and J 9 bases; nucleotides not matched to a gene: 12. Germline V lookup: CDR1 SGHRS, CDR2 YFSETQ. CDR3 length: 15 amino acids. The CDR3 region has the DNA TGCGCCAGCAGCCCGGCGGGGGGCCCGAGTAGTGAGCAGTTCTTC. Its translation: CASSPAGGPSSEQFF.

The chain combines TRBV6-1 with TRBJ1-5, with no clear D. Trimming took 0 bases from V and 7 from J, leaving 16 bases between them. CDR1 and CDR2 from the germline V gene are MNHNS and SASEGT. This CDR3 has 16 residues. CDR3 nucleotide sequence: TGTGCCAGCAGTGAAGCCTGGGGAGCGCAGATGCAGCCCCAGCATTTT. This translates into CASSEAWGAQMQPQHF.

The rearrangement links TRBV7-2 to TRBJ2-1; D gene unclear. Per germline, CDR1 SGHTA and CDR2 FQGNSA. CDR3 length: 16 amino acids. The V end was cut by 0 bases, the J end by 0 bases, with 9 bases between. The CDR3, as DNA: TGTGCCAGCAGCTTAGCCTTTGGGTCCTCCTACAATGAGCAGTTCTTC. It codes for CASSLAFGSSYNEQFF. Complete variable domain (other parts from reference TRBV7-2 and TRBJ2-1): GAGVSQSPSNKVTEKGKDVELRCDPISGHTALYWYRQSLGQGLEFLIYFQGNSAPDKSGLPSDRFSAERTGGSVSTLTIQRTQQEDSAVYLCASSLAFGSSYNEQFFGPGTRLTVL.

The chain carries TRBV27 and TRBJ1-5, with 8 bases that match TRBD1. CDR3 length equals 20 residues. Germline assignment: CDR1 MNHEY and CDR2 SMNVEV (reference sequence). With V trimmed by 6 bases and J by 0 bases, 19 bases remained unmatched. The CDR3 DNA reads as TGTGCCAGCAGACCCCCCACTCCGGGGACAGGAGATTATAGCAATCAGCCCCAGCATTTT. Translated: CASRPPTPGTGDYSNQPQHF.

The genes are TRBV10-2 and TRBJ2-1; possible D gene TRBD1, 6 bases. Trimming pared 8 bases from V and 8 bases from J, leaving 13 bases between. CDR3 length: 12 amino acids. CDR1 and CDR2 from the germline V gene are WSHSY and SAAADI. The CDR3 loop is CASRPGDHEQFF. The DNA of the CDR3 is TGCGCCAGCCGGCCAGGGGACCATGAGCAGTTCTTC.